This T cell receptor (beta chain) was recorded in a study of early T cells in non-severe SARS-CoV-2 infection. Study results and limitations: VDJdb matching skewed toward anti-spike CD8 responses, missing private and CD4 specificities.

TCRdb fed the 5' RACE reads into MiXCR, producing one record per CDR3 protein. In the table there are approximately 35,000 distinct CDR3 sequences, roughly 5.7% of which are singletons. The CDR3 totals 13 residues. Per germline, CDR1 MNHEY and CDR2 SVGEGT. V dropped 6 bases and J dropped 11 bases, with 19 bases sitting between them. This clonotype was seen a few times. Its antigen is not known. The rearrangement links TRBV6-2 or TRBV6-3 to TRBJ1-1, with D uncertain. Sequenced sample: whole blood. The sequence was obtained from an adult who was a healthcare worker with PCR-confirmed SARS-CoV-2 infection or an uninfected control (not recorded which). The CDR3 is CASSEFRALRAFF. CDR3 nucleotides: TGTGCCAGCAGCGAGTTTCGGGCCCTACGGGCTTTCTTT.